One sample yielded the 26 T cell receptor beta chains listed below, sequenced in a study of T cell responses to AZD1222 COVID-19 vaccine (dated by TCRdb to the early 2020s). Receptor amplification or capture employed the immunoSEQ multiplex PCR assay. TCRdb holds this immuneACCESS table with in-frame rearrangements only. Some clones are missing; in checked studies, unresolved V genes explain under half, and the rest has no known cause. A total of under 200,000 clones appear in this sample, almost 95% of them only once. The ten largest clones represent less than 1.5% of the sample. The time point label on this specimen signifies: baseline before first vaccination. The source was peripheral blood, collected on day 0 of AZD1222 vaccination. These receptors came from an adult in good health.

The rearrangement links TRBV5-1 to TRBJ2-7; D uncertain. V lost 1 base, J lost 3 bases, and 8 bases lay in between. The CDR3 sequence is 13 residues long. Germline CDR1 SGHRS, CDR2 YFSETQ. The DNA for the CDR3 is TGCGCCAGCAGCTTGAAGGGCCTCTACGAGCAGTACTTC. Its translation is CASSLKGLYEQYF.

V usage is TRBV6-2 or TRBV6-3 and J usage is TRBJ1-2, with a tentative D call TRBD1 (6 bases). This CDR3 has 16 residues. The V end was cut by 0 bases, the J end by 5 bases, with 16 bases between. From germline, CDR1 is MNHEY and CDR2 SVGEGT. CDR3 sequence (DNA): TGTGCCAGCAGTTACTCGAACAGGGATCCGCCGTATGGCTACACCTTC. It yields the protein CASSYSNRDPPYGYTF.

The CDR3 spells CASSLKGGIGYTF. For the CDR3, the DNA is TGTGCCAGCAGTTTGAAAGGGGGCATTGGCTACACCTTC. The chain is built from TRBV27 and TRBJ1-2, with TRBD1 identical over 7 bases. Per the germline V gene, CDR1 is MNHEY and CDR2 is SMNVEV (reference sequence). The CDR3 sequence is 13 residues long. The V segment lost 3 bases and the J segment 7 bases; nucleotides outside the gene matches: 5.

This sequence joins TRBV5-1 and TRBJ1-2; 9 positions match TRBD1. CDR3 length: 14 residues. CDR1 is SGHRS, CDR2 YFSETQ, per germline. Trimming removed 0 bases from V and 8 bases from J; junction bases left unmatched: 5. In DNA, the CDR3 is TGCGCCAGCAGCTTGGGGGGACAGGGTGTAGGCTACACCTTC. Its translation: CASSLGGQGVGYTF.

The chain combines TRBV3-1 (or the pseudogene TRBV3-2) with TRBJ2-1, with D possibly TRBD2 on 6 matching bases. The germline CDR1 and CDR2 sequences are LGHDT and YNNKEL (reference sequence). The CDR3 spans 15 residues. Trimming took off 1 base at V and 2 bases at J, with 9 bases between the two ends. CDR3 sequence: CASSQGTGAYNEQFF. CDR3 bases: TGTGCCAGCAGCCAAGGGACGGGGGCCTACAATGAGCAGTTCTTC.

This rearrangement joins TRBV18 to TRBJ1-3; D is unresolved. The V gene's germline CDR1 is KGHSH and CDR2 LQKENI. This CDR3 contains 15 residues. V shed 0 bases and J shed 2 bases, with 8 bases lying between them. The CDR3 nucleotides are TGTGCCAGCTCACCACCGAACGACGCTGGAAACACCATATATTTT. Amino acid sequence: CASSPPNDAGNTIYF. Combining the CDR3 with reference TRBV18 and TRBJ1-3 gives the whole variable domain NAGVMQNPRHLVRRRGQEARLRCSPMKGHSHVYWYRQLPEEGLKFMVYLQKENIIDESGMPKERFSAEFPKEGPSILRIQQVVRGDSAAYFCASSPPNDAGNTIYFGEGSWLTVV.

This clone was found once. The chain joins TRBV7-2 to TRBJ1-1; perhaps TRBD1 as D (5 bases). Trimming took 0 bases from V and 5 from J, leaving 7 bases between them. The CDR3 runs to 13 residues. Germline CDR1 SGHTA, CDR2 FQGNSA. The CDR3 region has the DNA TGTGCCAGCAGCTTAGCCACAGGTACTGAAGCTTTCTTT. This gives the protein CASSLATGTEAFF.

The V gene is TRBV6-2 or TRBV6-3, the J gene TRBJ1-1; 7 bases agree with TRBD1. Germline V lookup: CDR1 MNHEY, CDR2 SVGEGT. V lost 5 bases to trimming and J lost 4 bases; unmatched junction nucleotides: 7. The CDR3 length is 14 residues. This CDR3 reads CASSSLAGGTEAFF. CDR3 in DNA: TGTGCCAGCAGTAGCCTCGCAGGGGGCACTGAAGCTTTCTTT.

The genes are TRBV7-2 and TRBJ1-2; D gene unclear. The germline V gene has CDR1 SGHTA and CDR2 FQGNSA. The CDR3 runs 13 residues. The V and J ends lost 1 base and 8 bases respectively, with 11 bases between them. Here the CDR3 reads CASSLDWAGGYTF. The DNA of the CDR3 is TGTGCCAGCAGCTTAGACTGGGCGGGAGGCTACACCTTC.

The J gene is TRBJ1-2, the V gene TRBV14; D unresolved. The V end was cut by 2 bases, the J end by 8 bases, with 12 bases between. Germline CDR1 and CDR2: SGHDN and FVKESK. This CDR3 has 13 amino acids. The CDR3 loop reads CASSQYPGPGYTF. CDR3 in DNA: TGTGCCAGCAGCCAATACCCCGGGCCCGGCTACACCTTC.

This sequence joins TRBV9 and TRBJ2-2, with D possibly being TRBD1 (6 bases). This CDR3 has 15 amino acids. Germline values: CDR1 SGDLS, CDR2 YYNGEE. The germline V and J ends were trimmed by 0 bases and 6 bases, with 12 bases remaining between them. CDR3 bases: TGTGCCAGCAGCGTAGCCGGACAGCCTCCCGGGGAGCTGTTTTTT. Its protein product is CASSVAGQPPGELFF.

The V gene is TRBV7-2, the J gene TRBJ2-7; maybe TRBD1 (6 bases). From germline, CDR1 is SGHTA and CDR2 FQGNSA. V was clipped by 5 bases and J by 5 bases, with 10 bases between them. This CDR3 spans 12 amino acids. CDR3: CASSQQGHEQYF. For the CDR3, the DNA is TGTGCCAGCAGCCAACAGGGCCACGAGCAGTACTTC.

V and J are TRBV11-3 and TRBJ2-3; no clear D gene. Germline assignment: CDR1 SGHNT and CDR2 YENEEA. The CDR3 extends over 15 amino acids. Trimming removed 5 bases at V and 4 bases at J, with 16 bases between. CDR3 protein: CASSRTGSSPDTQYF. CDR3 nucleotide sequence: TGTGCCAGCAGCCGGACGGGTTCAAGTCCAGATACGCAGTATTTT.

This sequence joins TRBV15 and TRBJ1-4; TRBD1 is a possible D gene (6 bases). The CDR3 sequence is 15 residues long. Trimming stripped 5 bases from V and 8 bases from J, with 18 bases between. Germline CDR1 LNHNV, CDR2 YYDKDF (reference sequence). Here the CDR3 reads CATSFRGAATEKLFF. CDR3 in DNA: TGTGCCACCAGCTTCAGGGGCGCGGCGACCGAAAAACTGTTTTTT.

The rearrangement links TRBV10-3 to TRBJ1-2, with a weak D call TRBD1 (6 bases). Germline lookup yields CDR1 ENHRY and CDR2 SYGVKD. This CDR3 is built from 14 residues. With 6 bases removed from V and 5 bases from J, the gap between germline ends came to 16 bases. The CDR3 is CAISRNREEYGYTF. The CDR3 nucleotides read TGTGCCATCAGCCGCAACAGGGAAGAGTATGGCTACACCTTC.

This rearrangement joins TRBV6-6 to TRBJ2-1; 9 positions agree with TRBD2. The germline gives CDR1 MNHNY, CDR2 SVGAGI (reference sequence). V trimming: 5 bases; J trimming: 7 bases; junction bases outside the gene matches: 12. The CDR3 covers 16 residues. CDR3: CASSPASGVRDNEQFF. CDR3 sequence (DNA): TGTGCCAGCAGTCCCGCTAGCGGGGTCAGGGATAATGAGCAGTTCTTC.

The DNA for the CDR3 is TGTGCCAGCAGCTTAGCAGTCTGGGAGACCCAGTACTTC. Amino acid sequence: CASSLAVWETQYF. V gene TRBV7-9 combines with J gene TRBJ2-5; D uncertain. CDR1 is SEHNR, CDR2 FQNEAQ, per germline (reference sequence). The V end lost 0 bases, the J end lost 5 bases, and 7 bases lay between the germline ends. The CDR3 length is 13 residues.

The J gene is TRBJ2-7, the V gene TRBV9, with D maybe TRBD2 (6 bases). CDR3 length: 14 amino acids. Trimming left V 3 bases short and J 3 bases short, with 13 bases between. Per germline, CDR1 SGDLS and CDR2 YYNGEE. CDR3 protein: CASSATTGGYEQYF. Here the CDR3 DNA reads TGTGCCAGCAGCGCAACAACCGGGGGCTACGAGCAGTACTTC.

About this clone itself: Other DNA sequences in this sample translate to the same CDR3. This CDR3 reads CAWSVRGEQPQHF. In nucleotides, the CDR3 is TGTGCCTGGAGTGTAAGAGGGGAACAGCCCCAGCATTTT. The chain employs TRBV30 and TRBJ1-5, with a possible D match to TRBD1 (5 bases). V lost 0 bases, J lost 7 bases, and 10 bases lay in between. The CDR3 totals 13 residues. Germline CDR1 is GTSNPN and CDR2 is SVGIG (reference sequence). The variable domain in full, completed from reference TRBV30 and TRBJ1-5, reads SQTIHQWPATLVQPVGSPLSLECTVEGTSNPNLYWYRQAAGRGLQLLFYSVGIGQISSEVPQNLSASRPQDRQFILSSKKLLLSDSGFYLCAWSVRGEQPQHFGDGTRLSIL.

The V call is TRBV15, the J call TRBJ2-1; D ambiguous. This CDR3 has 13 residues. Germline values: CDR1 LNHNV, CDR2 YYDKDF (reference sequence). V lost 0 bases and J lost 9, with 9 bases in between. The CDR3, as DNA: TGTGCCACCAGCAGAGAGCTAGAGCGTGAGCAGTTCTTC. The encoded protein is CATSRELEREQFF.

The chain links TRBV3-1 (or the pseudogene TRBV3-2) to TRBJ1-5; TRBD1 is a possible D gene (6 bases). Germline V CDR1 and CDR2: LGHDT, YNNKEL (reference sequence). V lost 1 base, J lost 6 bases, and 7 bases lay in between. This CDR3 spans 13 amino acids. CDR3 coding DNA: TGTGCCAGCAGCCAAGGCAGGGGTCAGCCCCAGCATTTT. Protein product: CASSQGRGQPQHF.

The chain couples TRBV3-1 (or the pseudogene TRBV3-2) to TRBJ1-1, with 8 bases lining up with TRBD1. V gave up 1 base and J gave up 5 bases; unmatched junction bases: 15. This CDR3 region has 18 residues. The V gene's germline CDR1 is LGHDT and CDR2 YNNKEL (reference sequence). For the CDR3, the DNA is TGTGCCAGCAGCCAAGTATTCCGCGACAGGGGACGGGGGACTGAAGCTTTCTTT. Residues: CASSQVFRDRGRGTEAFF.

The chain employs TRBV2 and TRBJ1-5, with a tentative D call TRBD1 (5 bases). V was clipped by 6 bases and J by 3 bases, with 15 bases between them. Germline assignment: CDR1 SNHLY and CDR2 FYNNEI. The CDR3 sequence is 15 residues long. Here the CDR3 DNA reads TGTGCCAGCAGACCGACAGAGGTCTCCAATCAGCCCCAGCATTTT. Residues: CASRPTEVSNQPQHF. Drawing the rest from reference TRBV2 and TRBJ1-5, the complete variable domain is EPEVTQTPSHQVTQMGQEVILRCVPISNHLYFYWYRQILGQKVEFLVSFYNNEISEKSEIFDDQFSVERPDGSNFTLKIRSTKLEDSAMYFCASRPTEVSNQPQHFGDGTRLSIL.

V and J are TRBV28 and TRBJ2-3, with D possibly being TRBD1 (5 bases). The germline CDR1 and CDR2 sequences are MDHEN and SYDVKM. The CDR3 runs 16 residues. V shed 4 bases and J shed 3 bases, with 17 bases lying between them. The CDR3 coding sequence is TGTGCCAGCAGTTCACCTACAGGTGCCAGGACAGATACGCAGTATTTT. It encodes CASSSPTGARTDTQYF.

This clone was found once. The rearrangement links TRBV5-1 to TRBJ1-4; D is unclear. Looked up from germline, CDR1 is SGHRS and CDR2 is YFSETQ. The CDR3 runs 16 residues. V lost 0 bases to trimming and J lost 7 bases, with 16 bases between them. In DNA form, the CDR3 reads TGCGCCAGCAGCTTGGTGGCTCAAGGCCCGGGTGAAAAACTGTTTTTT. It encodes CASSLVAQGPGEKLFF.

The chain joins TRBV7-9 to TRBJ1-5; 10 bases fit TRBD1. CDR3 size: 16 residues. Germline values: CDR1 SEHNR, CDR2 FQNEAQ (reference sequence). The trim removed 5 bases at V and 7 bases at J, leaving 11 bases unmatched. CDR3 in amino acids: CASSTGAGTGVQPQHF. The CDR3 DNA is TGTGCCAGCAGCACCGGGGCCGGGACAGGGGTGCAGCCCCAGCATTTT.